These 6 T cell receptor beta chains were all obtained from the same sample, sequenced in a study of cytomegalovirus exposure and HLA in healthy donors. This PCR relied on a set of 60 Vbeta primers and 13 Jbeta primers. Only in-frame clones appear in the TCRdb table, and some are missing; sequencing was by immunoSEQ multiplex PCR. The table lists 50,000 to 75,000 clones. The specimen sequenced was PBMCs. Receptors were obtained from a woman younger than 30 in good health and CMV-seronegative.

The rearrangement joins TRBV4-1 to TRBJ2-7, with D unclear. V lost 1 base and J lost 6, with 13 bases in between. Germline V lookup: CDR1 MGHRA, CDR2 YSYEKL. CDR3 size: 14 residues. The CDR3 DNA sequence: TGCGCCAGCAGCCAAGCAGCCCTCCCAGGCGAGCAGTACTTC. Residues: CASSQAALPGEQYF.

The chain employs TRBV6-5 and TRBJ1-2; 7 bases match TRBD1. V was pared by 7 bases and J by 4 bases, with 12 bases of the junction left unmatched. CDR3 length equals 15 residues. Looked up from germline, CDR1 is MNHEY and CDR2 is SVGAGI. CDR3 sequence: CASTTDPGGVYGYTF. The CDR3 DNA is TGTGCCAGCACGACGGACCCAGGGGGTGTCTATGGCTACACCTTC.

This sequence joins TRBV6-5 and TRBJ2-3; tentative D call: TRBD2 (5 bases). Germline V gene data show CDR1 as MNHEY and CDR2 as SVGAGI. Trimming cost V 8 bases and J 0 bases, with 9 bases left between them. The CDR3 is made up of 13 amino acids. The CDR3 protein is CASGLSSTDTQYF. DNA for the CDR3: TGTGCCAGCGGACTTTCTAGCACAGATACGCAGTATTTT.

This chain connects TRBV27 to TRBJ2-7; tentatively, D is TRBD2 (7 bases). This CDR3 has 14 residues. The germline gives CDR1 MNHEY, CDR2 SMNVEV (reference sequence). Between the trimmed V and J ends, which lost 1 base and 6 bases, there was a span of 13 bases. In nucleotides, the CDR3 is TGTGCCAGCAGTTTATTACGGGGGGCGCCCGAGCAGTACTTC. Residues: CASSLLRGAPEQYF.

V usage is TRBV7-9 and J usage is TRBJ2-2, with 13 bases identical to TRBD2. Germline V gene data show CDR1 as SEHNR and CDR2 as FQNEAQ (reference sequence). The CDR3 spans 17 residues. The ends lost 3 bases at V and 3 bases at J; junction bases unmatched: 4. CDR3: CASSFGLAGADTGELFF. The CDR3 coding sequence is TGTGCCAGCAGCTTCGGACTAGCGGGAGCTGACACCGGGGAGCTGTTTTTT.

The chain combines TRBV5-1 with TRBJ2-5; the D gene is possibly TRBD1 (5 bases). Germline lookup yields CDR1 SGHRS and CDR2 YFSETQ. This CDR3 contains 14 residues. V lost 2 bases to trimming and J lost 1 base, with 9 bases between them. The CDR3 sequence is CASSFQGSQETQYF. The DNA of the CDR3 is TGCGCCAGCAGCTTTCAGGGCAGCCAAGAGACCCAGTACTTC.